This TCR beta chain appears in the sequencing data of a study of cytomegalovirus exposure and HLA in healthy donors. Overall study findings and caveats: Among TCR beta chains, those listed as cytomegalovirus-associated numbered over 150. In a later analysis, TCR beta V- and J-gene trimming showed a link to a missense DCLRE1C variant.

The primer mix had 60 Vbeta and 13 Jbeta primers. Sequencing used immunoSEQ multiplex PCR; TCRdb keeps in-frame clones, though not all of them. The table has about 300,000 clones, about nine tenths seen once. With respect to this clone: The antigen is undetermined.

The V and J ends lost 5 bases and 2 bases, in that order; junction bases with no gene match: 13. This CDR3 comprises 17 residues. The V gene's germline CDR1 is MDHEN and CDR2 SYDVKM. The sequenced material came from PBMCs. This chain joins TRBV28 and TRBJ2-7; 9 positions match TRBD1. This receptor was taken from a man in his forties in good health and CMV-seropositive. The CDR3 loop is CASSITTGQGGTYEQYF. As DNA, the CDR3 is TGTGCCAGCAGTATCACGACGGGACAGGGAGGCACCTACGAGCAGTACTTC. Variable domain in full (rest from reference TRBV28 and TRBJ2-7): DVKVTQSSRYLVKRTGEKVFLECVQDMDHENMFWYRQDPGLGLRLIYFSYDVKMKEKGDIPEGYSVSREKKERFSLILESASTNQTSMYLCASSITTGQGGTYEQYFGPGTRLTVT.